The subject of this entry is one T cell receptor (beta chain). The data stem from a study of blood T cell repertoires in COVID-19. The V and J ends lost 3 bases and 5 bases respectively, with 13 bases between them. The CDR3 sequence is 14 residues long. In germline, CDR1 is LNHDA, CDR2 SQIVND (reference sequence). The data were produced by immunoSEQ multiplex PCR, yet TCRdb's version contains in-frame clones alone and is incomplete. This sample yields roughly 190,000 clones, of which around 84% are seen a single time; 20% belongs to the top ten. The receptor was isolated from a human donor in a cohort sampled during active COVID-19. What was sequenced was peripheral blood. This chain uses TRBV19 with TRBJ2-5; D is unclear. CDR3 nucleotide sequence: TGTGCCAGTAGTATCTCTACCGGTGTCGAGACCCAGTACTTC. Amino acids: CASSISTGVETQYF. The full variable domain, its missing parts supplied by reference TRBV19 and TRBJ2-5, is DGGITQSPKYLFRKEGQNVTLSCEQNLNHDAMYWYRQDPGQGLRLIYYSQIVNDFQKGDIAEGYSVSREKKESFPLTVTSAQKNPTAFYLCASSISTGVETQYFGPGTRLLVL.